Detailed here is one T cell receptor beta chain. The sample comes from a study of blood T cell repertoires in COVID-19. About the research overall: The study drew acute and convalescent COVID-19 samples from the United States, Italy and Spain. T cells, B-cell-depleted T cells, or PBMCs provided the cDNA or gDNA that served as material.

Patients from Seattle were sampled longitudinally, starting during active infection. Assay used: immunoSEQ multiplex PCR; TCRdb lists only in-frame clones, some missing. This table holds 25,000 to 35,000 clones, approximately 88% found once. The germline gives CDR1 SGHVS, CDR2 FQNEAQ. With V trimmed by 2 bases and J by 1 base, 5 bases remained unmatched. CDR3 length: 16 amino acids. This chain connects TRBV7-8 to TRBJ1-5, with TRBD1 matching 7 bases. The sequence was collected from a man aged 55 to 70 with COVID-19, enrolled during active disease. Sequencing used peripheral blood. The CDR3 DNA sequence: TGTGCCAGCAGCTTAAGCTCGACAGGGAGCAATCAGCCCCAGCATTTT. Its translation: CASSLSSTGSNQPQHF.